This record looks at one T cell receptor beta chain sequence and its context. These data are taken from a study of T cells in Graves' hyperthyroidism and ophthalmopathy. Diagnostic assessment was based on clinical symptoms, serum thyroxine and TRAb, thyroid ultrasound and orbital computed tomography. Amplification targeted TCR beta CDR3 regions from RNA transcripts. A set of HTBI primers served as the primers for a first-round RT-PCR of the TCR CDR3. MiXCR, run by TCRdb on the multiplex PCR reads, gives a single entry per CDR3 protein. The table has fewer than 850,000 distinct CDR3 sequences, roughly 17% seen once. Trimming shortened V by 8 bases and J by 0 bases, and 10 bases separated the two germline ends. Germline CDR1 SNHLY, CDR2 FYNNEI. This CDR3 has 13 amino acids.

Material: blood. This rearrangement joins TRBV2 to TRBJ1-1, with TRBD1 as a possible D gene (5 bases). This clonotype was sampled from a man aged 45-65 years with Graves' hyperthyroidism. The DNA for the CDR3 is TGTGCCAGCTACCGACAGATGAACACTGAAGCTTTCTTT. Translation: CASYRQMNTEAFF. The variable domain in full, completed from reference TRBV2 and TRBJ1-1, reads EPEVTQTPSHQVTQMGQEVILRCVPISNHLYFYWYRQILGQKVEFLVSFYNNEISEKSEIFDDQFSVERPDGSNFTLKIRSTKLEDSAMYFCASYRQMNTEAFFGQGTRLTVV.